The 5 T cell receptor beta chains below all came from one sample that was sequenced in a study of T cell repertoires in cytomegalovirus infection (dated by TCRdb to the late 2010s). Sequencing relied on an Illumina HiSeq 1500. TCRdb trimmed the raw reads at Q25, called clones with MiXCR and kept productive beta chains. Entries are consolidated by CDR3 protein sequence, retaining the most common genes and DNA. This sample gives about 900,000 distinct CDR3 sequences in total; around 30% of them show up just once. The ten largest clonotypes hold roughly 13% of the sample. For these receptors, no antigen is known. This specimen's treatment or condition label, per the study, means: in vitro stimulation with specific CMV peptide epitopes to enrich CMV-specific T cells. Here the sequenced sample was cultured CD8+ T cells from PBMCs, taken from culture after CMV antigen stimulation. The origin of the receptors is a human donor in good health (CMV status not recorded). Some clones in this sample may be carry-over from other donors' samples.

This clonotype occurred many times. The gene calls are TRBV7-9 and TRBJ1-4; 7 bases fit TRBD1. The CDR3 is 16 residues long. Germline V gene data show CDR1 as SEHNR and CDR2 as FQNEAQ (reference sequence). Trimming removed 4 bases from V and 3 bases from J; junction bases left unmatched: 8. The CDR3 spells CASSSYTGDSNEKLFF. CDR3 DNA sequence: TGTGCCAGCAGCTCCTATACAGGGGACTCTAATGAAAAACTGTTTTTT.

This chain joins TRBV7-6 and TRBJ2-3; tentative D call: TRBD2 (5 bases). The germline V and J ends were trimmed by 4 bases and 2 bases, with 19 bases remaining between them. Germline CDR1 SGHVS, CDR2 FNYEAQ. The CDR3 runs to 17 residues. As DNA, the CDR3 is TGTGCCAGCAGCTCCCAAGCACTAGTTTCTAACACAGATACGCAGTATTTT. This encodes CASSSQALVSNTDTQYF.

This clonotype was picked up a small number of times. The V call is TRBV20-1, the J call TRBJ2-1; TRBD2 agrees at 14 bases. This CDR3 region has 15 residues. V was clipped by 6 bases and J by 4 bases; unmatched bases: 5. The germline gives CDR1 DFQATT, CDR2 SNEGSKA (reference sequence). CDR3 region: CSARLAGGLYNEQFF. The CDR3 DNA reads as TGCAGTGCCCGACTAGCGGGGGGGCTATACAATGAGCAGTTCTTC.

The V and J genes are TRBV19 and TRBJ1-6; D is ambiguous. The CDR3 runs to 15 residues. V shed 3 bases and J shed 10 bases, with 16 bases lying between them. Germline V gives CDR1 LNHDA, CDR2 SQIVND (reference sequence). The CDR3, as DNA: TGTGCCAGTAGTATTAGTTTCACGGAAGGATCACCCCTCCACTTT. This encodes CASSISFTEGSPLHF.

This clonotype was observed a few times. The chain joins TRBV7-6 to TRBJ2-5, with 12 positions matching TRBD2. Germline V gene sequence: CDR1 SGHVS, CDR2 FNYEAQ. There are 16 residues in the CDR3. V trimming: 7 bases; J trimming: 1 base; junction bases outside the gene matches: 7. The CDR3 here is CASIDRLAGVQETQYF. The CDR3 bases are TGTGCCAGCATCGATAGACTAGCGGGGGTCCAAGAGACCCAGTACTTC.